This T cell receptor (beta chain) emerged from a study of T cells in Graves' hyperthyroidism and ophthalmopathy. Regions amplified from RNA transcripts were the TCR beta CDR3 regions. Researchers ran a first-round RT-PCR on the TCR CDR3 using the HTBI primer set. TCRdb re-called the multiplex PCR reads through MiXCR, storing one row per CDR3 protein. The data show 480,000 or so distinct CDR3 sequences, about 46% seen once. Thyroid ultrasound and orbital computed tomography, with clinical symptoms and serum thyroxine and TRAb, informed diagnoses. CDR3 length equals 12 residues. V was trimmed by 5 bases and J by 4 bases, leaving 9 bases between them. Looked up from germline, CDR1 is SEHNR and CDR2 is FQNEAQ (reference sequence). This clonotype was counted many times. Its antigen is not known. Whole-study findings and limits: Expanded thyroid clonotypes (above 0.001) were mostly also found in blood. Model predictions of ophthalmopathy came a median roughly 6.4 months before onset.

Sequenced input: peripheral blood or thyroid tissue (not recorded which). The receptor was derived from an adult woman with Graves' disease, either hyperthyroidism or ophthalmopathy (not recorded which). The chain links TRBV7-9 to TRBJ2-7; D is ambiguous. CDR3 protein: CASSLTRYEQYF. The CDR3 DNA is TGTGCCAGCAGCCTGACACGGTACGAGCAGTACTTC. Full variable domain (rest looked up from reference TRBV7-9 and TRBJ2-7): DTGVSQNPRHKITKRGQNVTFRCDPISEHNRLYWYRQTLGQGPEFLTYFQNEAQLEKSRLLSDRFSAERPKGSFSTLEIQRTEQGDSAMYLCASSLTRYEQYFGPGTRLTVT.